The 25 T cell receptor beta chains below were found in one sample sequenced in a study of metastatic and nonmetastatic thyroid tumors (TCRdb year 2020). No treatment had been received by any patient before thyroid surgery. The library was obtained by PCR. Sequencing was performed on an Illumina HiSeq 4000. TCRdb took the public reads, trimmed them with fastp at Q25, ran MiXCR for clone calling and kept in-frame beta chains. Here the sample has 45,000 to 60,000 clones; approximately 15% occur a single time. Of the sample, approximately 3% is held by the ten largest clones. The sequencing input was blood. These receptors were collected from a female donor with papillary thyroid cancer or a benign thyroid nodule (not recorded which). Some clones in this sample may be carry-over from other donors' samples.

This clone was detected only once. V gene TRBV11-3 combines with J gene TRBJ2-3, with unresolved D. The CDR3 has 12 amino acids. Trimming left V 3 bases short and J 4 bases short, with 5 bases between. Germline values: CDR1 SGHNT, CDR2 YENEEA. As DNA, the CDR3 is TGTGCCAGCAGCTTGACTCCAGATACGCAGTATTTT. Its protein product is CASSLTPDTQYF.

The chain is built from TRBV28 and TRBJ2-5; 9 nucleotides match TRBD1. V lost 1 base and J lost 10; bases outside the gene matches: 10. This CDR3 spans 15 amino acids. CDR1 is MDHEN and CDR2 is SYDVKM in the germline V gene. CDR3 DNA: TGTGCCAGCAGTTTATCCCTACAGGGGGCTCGGAGCCAGTACTTC. This codes for CASSLSLQGARSQYF.

This clone was seen repeatedly, ten times or more. The chain couples TRBV19 to TRBJ2-1; 11 positions match TRBD2. The CDR3 runs to 16 residues. J lost 1 base, V lost 9 bases, and 8 bases had no gene match. Germline V lookup: CDR1 LNHDA, CDR2 SQIVND (reference sequence). The DNA for the CDR3 is TGTGCCAGCCTCAAAACTAGCGGGAGATCCTACAATGAGCAGTTCTTC. Residues: CASLKTSGRSYNEQFF.

The sample holds many counts of this clone. The chain has TRBV7-8 and TRBJ2-7; 8 bases align to TRBD1. Trimming took 0 bases from V and 6 from J; bases not matched to a gene: 19. CDR3 size: 19 residues. CDR1 and CDR2 (germline): SGHVS, FQNEAQ. In DNA form, the CDR3 reads TGTGCCAGCAGCTTAGCGCCCCTTTTGGACAGGGCGCGATCTGGCGAGCAGTACTTC. This encodes CASSLAPLLDRARSGEQYF. Drawing the rest from reference TRBV7-8 and TRBJ2-7, the complete variable domain is GAGVSQSPRYKVAKRGQDVALRCDPISGHVSLFWYQQALGQGPEFLTYFQNEAQLDKSGLPSDRFFAERPEGSVSTLKIQRTQQEDSAVYLCASSLAPLLDRARSGEQYFGPGTRLTVT.

This clone appeared a few times. V and J are TRBV28 and TRBJ2-3, with a tentative D call TRBD2 (5 bases). The CDR3 length is 15 residues. Germline V CDR1 and CDR2: MDHEN, SYDVKM. V was pared by 7 bases and J by 7 bases, with 21 bases between. The CDR3 region is CASTCLTTADYTQYF. The CDR3 DNA sequence: TGTGCCAGCACGTGCTTGACTACAGCAGATTATACGCAGTATTTT.

Ten or more counts support this clone. V gene TRBV5-5 combines with J gene TRBJ1-1; D is unresolved. V lost 0 bases and J 11 bases, leaving 14 bases between the germline ends. Germline lookup yields CDR1 SGHKS and CDR2 YYEKEE (reference sequence). This CDR3 region has 13 residues. CDR3 sequence: CASSLEGRSYAFF. The DNA of the CDR3 is TGTGCCAGCAGCTTGGAAGGGAGGTCCTACGCTTTCTTT.

On this clone: The junction does not match germline at one end; this may be a read error. The CDR3 nucleotides are TGTGCCATCAGTTTATCAGTGGGCTACTATGGCTACACCTTC. Its protein is CAISLSVGYYGYTF. The V gene is TRBV12-3 or TRBV12-4, the J gene TRBJ1-2; D gene unclear. The CDR3 has 14 residues.

In its sample, this clone was seen many times. The chain carries TRBV20-1 and TRBJ2-5, with a tentative D call TRBD1 (5 bases). There are 15 residues in the CDR3. Deletions cut 0 bases from V and 5 bases from J, with 16 bases between. Germline V gene data show CDR1 as DFQATT and CDR2 as SNEGSKA (reference sequence). Here the CDR3 reads CSARDQGRVRETQYF. The CDR3 coding sequence is TGCAGTGCTAGAGACCAGGGAAGGGTTCGGGAGACCCAGTACTTC.

This clone appeared once. A junction boundary mismatches the germline segment, possibly from a read error. V is TRBV5-1 and J is TRBJ1-2; the D gene is possibly TRBD1 (5 bases). Germline CDR1 is SGHRS and CDR2 is YFSETQ. This CDR3 spans 14 amino acids. CDR3 in amino acids: CANSLAGKSRGYTF. CDR3 DNA: TGCGCCAACAGCTTGGCAGGGAAGTCCCGGGGCTACACCTTC.

There are many counts of this clone. The chain is built from TRBV27 and TRBJ2-7; D uncertain. In germline, CDR1 is MNHEY, CDR2 SMNVEV (reference sequence). The CDR3 spans 14 residues. Trimming removed 5 bases from V and 2 bases from J, with 13 bases in between. The chain's CDR3 is CASSPREVAYEQYF. CDR3 bases: TGTGCCAGCAGTCCGCGAGAGGTAGCCTACGAGCAGTACTTC.

This clone was picked up many times. This chain joins TRBV28 and TRBJ2-3; D is perhaps TRBD2 (5 bases). The CDR3 totals 15 residues. Trimming removed 5 bases at V and 2 bases at J, with 14 bases between. Germline CDR1 and CDR2: MDHEN and SYDVKM. CDR3 in amino acids: CASSGLAGATDTQYF. DNA for the CDR3: TGTGCCAGCAGTGGGCTAGCCGGTGCCACAGATACGCAGTATTTT. Complete variable domain (other parts from reference TRBV28 and TRBJ2-3): DVKVTQSSRYLVKRTGEKVFLECVQDMDHENMFWYRQDPGLGLRLIYFSYDVKMKEKGDIPEGYSVSREKKERFSLILESASTNQTSMYLCASSGLAGATDTQYFGPGTRLTVL.

This clone has only a few counts. The junction departs from the called germline gene at one end, perhaps through a read error. This chain uses TRBV28 with TRBJ1-5; TRBD1 might be the D (5 bases). CDR3 length equals 16 residues. Germline V gene data show CDR1 as MDHEN and CDR2 as SYDVKM. The CDR3 region is CANSPPLGVSRQPQHF. CDR3 DNA: TGTGCCAACAGTCCCCCTTTAGGGGTTAGTCGTCAGCCCCAGCATTTT.

On this clone itself: The CDR3 end shows no conserved phenylalanine or tryptophan, and so a read error is likely. The CDR3 DNA reads TGTGCCAGCTCACCACGAGGGCAGACAATCGGAACCCTCCACTCT. Amino acid sequence: CASSPRGQTIGTLHS. The gene calls are TRBV18 and TRBJ1-6; D remains ambiguous. CDR1 and CDR2 (germline): KGHSH, LQKENI. V lost 1 base to trimming and J lost 14 bases, with 18 bases between them. The CDR3 has 15 amino acids.

The rearrangement links TRBV7-2 to TRBJ2-7; D remains ambiguous. Germline lookup yields CDR1 SGHTA and CDR2 FQGNSA. V lost 6 bases to trimming and J lost 0 bases, with 12 bases between them. This CDR3 has 14 residues. The CDR3 DNA reads TGTGCCAGCAGGAGGCCTACGGACTCCTACGAGCAGTACTTC. The encoded protein is CASRRPTDSYEQYF.

This clone appeared many times. The junction shows a germline mismatch at one end, possibly a read error. The J gene is TRBJ2-2, the V gene TRBV28; D is perhaps TRBD1 (5 bases). Per germline, CDR1 MDHEN and CDR2 SYDVKM. CDR3 length: 15 amino acids. CDR3 amino acids: CASSLGAGNSGELFF. The CDR3 DNA is TGTGCCAGCAGTTTAGGCGCAGGGAACTCCGGGGAGCTGTTTTTT.

This clone was seen many times. This chain uses TRBV28 with TRBJ1-6; D call uncertain. V was cut by 6 bases and J by 5 bases, with 11 bases left in between. CDR3 size: 14 residues. In germline, CDR1 is MDHEN, CDR2 SYDVKM. CDR3 sequence reads: CASSSTANNSPLHF. The CDR3, as DNA: TGTGCCAGCAGCTCGACGGCTAATAATTCACCCCTCCACTTT.

This clone was detected many times. This chain connects TRBV11-1 to TRBJ2-6; 7 nucleotides line up with TRBD2. V dropped 2 bases and J dropped 0; count of bases not matched to a gene: 1. The CDR3 is made up of 16 amino acids. Germline assignment: CDR1 SGHAT and CDR2 FQDESV (reference sequence). The CDR3 DNA follows: TGTGCCAGCAGCTTACGGGGGGACTCTGGGGCCAACGTCCTGACTTTC. This translates into CASSLRGDSGANVLTF.

This clone was recorded many times. The chain has TRBV4-1 and TRBJ1-2; D possibly corresponds to TRBD1 (5 bases). Trimming shortened V by 5 bases and J by 8 bases, and 15 bases separated the two germline ends. Germline CDR1 is MGHRA and CDR2 is YSYEKL. CDR3 length: 13 residues. For the CDR3, the DNA is TGCGCCAGCAGCATGGGACCCGCAGGCGGCTACACCTTC. Protein sequence: CASSMGPAGGYTF.

This clone was counted ten times or more. V gene TRBV20-1 combines with J gene TRBJ2-7; 10 positions agree with TRBD2. The CDR3 runs 14 residues. With 4 bases clipped from V and 4 bases from J, the junction kept 7 bases outside the gene matches. The V gene's germline CDR1 is DFQATT and CDR2 SNEGSKA (reference sequence). The CDR3 is CSATPSGSRYEQYF. CDR3 nucleotides: TGCAGTGCTACCCCTAGCGGGAGTAGATACGAGCAGTACTTC.

Note on this clone: This could be a read error, since a much larger clone is one nucleotide away. The V call is TRBV5-4, the J call TRBJ1-3; no reliable D call. Trimming took off 2 bases at V and 5 bases at J, with 11 bases between the two ends. CDR1 and CDR2 (germline): SGHNT, YYREEE (reference sequence). The CDR3 loop spans 14 amino acids. CDR3 coding DNA: TGTGCCAGCAGCTTAGGAGGGTCCAGAAACACCATATATTTT. This encodes CASSLGGSRNTIYF.

The table lists this clone with a few counts. The chain carries TRBV28 and TRBJ2-7; TRBD2 agrees at 9 bases. The germline CDR1 and CDR2 sequences are MDHEN and SYDVKM. The CDR3 runs 14 residues. V lost 6 bases, J lost 6 bases, and 9 bases stayed unmatched. As DNA, the CDR3 is TGTGCCAGCAGACTCGGAGCGGGAGGTACCGAGCAGTACTTC. This sequence encodes CASRLGAGGTEQYF.

The chain joins TRBV19 to TRBJ1-2; a possible D gene is TRBD1 (6 bases). The germline V and J ends were trimmed by 7 bases and 4 bases, with 19 bases remaining between them. The CDR3 has 15 amino acids. The germline gives CDR1 LNHDA, CDR2 SQIVND (reference sequence). This CDR3 is CASIPFRDRLYGYTF. The CDR3 DNA is TGTGCCAGTATCCCTTTCCGTGACAGGCTCTATGGCTACACCTTC.

This clone was counted many times. V is TRBV18 and J is TRBJ2-5; no reliable D call. Germline V lookup: CDR1 KGHSH, CDR2 LQKENI. The ends were cut back, 3 bases at V and 2 bases at J, with 1 base in the middle. The CDR3 spans 11 residues. CDR3 sequence reads: CASSPQETQYF. The CDR3 region has the DNA TGTGCCAGCTCACCTCAAGAGACCCAGTACTTC.

The sample holds many counts of this clone. V and J are TRBV5-5 and TRBJ2-7; 9 bases match TRBD2. CDR1 SGHKS and CDR2 YYEKEE come from the germline V gene (reference sequence). With 3 bases clipped from V and 5 bases from J, the junction kept 6 bases outside the gene matches. The CDR3 totals 14 residues. The CDR3 protein is CASSWTSDLNEQYF. The CDR3 DNA follows: TGTGCCAGCAGCTGGACTAGCGACCTCAACGAGCAGTACTTC. Based on the CDR3 plus reference TRBV5-5 and TRBJ2-7, the full variable domain is DAGVTQSPTHLIKTRGQQVTLRCSPISGHKSVSWYQQVLGQGPQFIFQYYEKEERGRGNFPDRFSARQFPNYSSELNVNALLLGDSALYLCASSWTSDLNEQYFGPGTRLTVT.

The chain couples TRBV11-3 to TRBJ2-7; 9 bases align to TRBD1. The trim removed 3 bases at V and 5 bases at J, leaving 8 bases unmatched. CDR3 length: 15 residues. Germline CDR1 and CDR2: SGHNT and YENEEA. DNA of the CDR3: TGTGCCAGCAGCTTTTTATTACAGGGGGCGAACGAGCAGTACTTC. As protein: CASSFLLQGANEQYF.